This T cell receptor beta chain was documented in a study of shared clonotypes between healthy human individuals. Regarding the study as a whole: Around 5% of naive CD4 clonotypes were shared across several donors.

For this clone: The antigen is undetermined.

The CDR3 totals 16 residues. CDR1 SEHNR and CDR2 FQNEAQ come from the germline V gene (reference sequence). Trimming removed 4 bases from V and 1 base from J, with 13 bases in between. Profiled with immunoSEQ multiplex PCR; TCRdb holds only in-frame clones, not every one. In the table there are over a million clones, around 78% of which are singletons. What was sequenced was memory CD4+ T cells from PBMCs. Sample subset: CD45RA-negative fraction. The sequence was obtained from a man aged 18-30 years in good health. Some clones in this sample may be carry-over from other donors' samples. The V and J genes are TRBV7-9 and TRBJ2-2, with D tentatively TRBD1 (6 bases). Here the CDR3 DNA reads TGTGCCAGCAGCTCCGCCGGGACACAGAACACCGGGGAGCTGTTTTTT. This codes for CASSSAGTQNTGELFF. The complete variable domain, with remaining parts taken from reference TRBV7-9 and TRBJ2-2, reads DTGVSQNPRHKITKRGQNVTFRCDPISEHNRLYWYRQTLGQGPEFLTYFQNEAQLEKSRLLSDRFSAERPKGSFSTLEIQRTEQGDSAMYLCASSSAGTQNTGELFFGEGSRLTVL.